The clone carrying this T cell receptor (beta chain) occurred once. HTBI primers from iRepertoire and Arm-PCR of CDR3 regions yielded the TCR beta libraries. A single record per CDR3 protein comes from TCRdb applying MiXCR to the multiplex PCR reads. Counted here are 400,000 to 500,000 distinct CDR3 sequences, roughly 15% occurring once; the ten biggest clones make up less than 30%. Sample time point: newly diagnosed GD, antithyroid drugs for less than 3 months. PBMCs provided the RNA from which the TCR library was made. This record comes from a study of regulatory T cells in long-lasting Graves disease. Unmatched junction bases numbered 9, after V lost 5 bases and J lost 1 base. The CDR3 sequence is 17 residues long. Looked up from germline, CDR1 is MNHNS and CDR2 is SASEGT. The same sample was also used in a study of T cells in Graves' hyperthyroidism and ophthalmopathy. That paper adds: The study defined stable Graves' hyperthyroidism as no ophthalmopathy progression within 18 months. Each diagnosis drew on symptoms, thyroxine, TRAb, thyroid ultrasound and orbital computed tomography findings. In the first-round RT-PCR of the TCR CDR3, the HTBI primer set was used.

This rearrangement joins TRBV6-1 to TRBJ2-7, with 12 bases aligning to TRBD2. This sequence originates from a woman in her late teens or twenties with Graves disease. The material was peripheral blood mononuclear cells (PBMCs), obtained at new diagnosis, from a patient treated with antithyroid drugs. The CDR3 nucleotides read TGTGCCAGCAGTCACAGACTAGCGGGAGTAAAATCCTACGAGCAGTACTTC. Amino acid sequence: CASSHRLAGVKSYEQYF.